The 26 T cell receptor beta chains presented below share a single source sample, sequenced in a study of T cell responses to AZD1222 COVID-19 vaccine. The protocol was immunoSEQ multiplex PCR, while the TCRdb copy is restricted to in-frame clones and leaves out a portion. The table shows over 150,000 clones, with 94% occurring only once. Specimen: peripheral blood, collected 28 days after the second AZD1222 dose. The source of these receptors is an adult who received the AZD1222 COVID-19 vaccine.

Concerning this clone itself: This specimen includes other DNA sequences encoding the same CDR3. The J gene is TRBJ1-2, the V gene TRBV2; no firm D call. In germline, CDR1 is SNHLY, CDR2 FYNNEI. Trimming cost V 6 bases and J 8 bases, with 10 bases left between them. This CDR3 is built from 11 residues. The CDR3 DNA reads TGTGCCAGCAGCGGGGTGGACGGCTACACCTTC. This encodes CASSGVDGYTF.

The V call is TRBV5-1, the J call TRBJ2-7, with D maybe TRBD1 (6 bases). CDR3 length equals 15 residues. Germline assignment: CDR1 SGHRS and CDR2 YFSETQ. V was pared by 2 bases and J by 5 bases, with 17 bases between. CDR3 amino acids: CASSFEDRQWDEQYF. CDR3 nucleotide sequence: TGCGCCAGCAGCTTCGAAGACAGGCAATGGGACGAGCAGTACTTC.

The sample holds one count of this clone. The chain employs TRBV4-2 and TRBJ2-1, with D unresolved. CDR1 and CDR2 (germline): LGHNA, YNFKEQ. Trimming removed 1 base from V and 7 bases from J, with 11 bases in between. The CDR3 runs to 14 residues. The CDR3 DNA is TGTGCCAGCAGCCAAGTAGGTTTAGGGAATGAGCAGTTCTTC. This translates into CASSQVGLGNEQFF.

This CDR3 reads CASSAGGLVNQPQHF. For the CDR3, the DNA is TGTGCCAGCAGTGCCGGGGGGCTGGTCAATCAGCCCCAGCATTTT. The V call is TRBV27, the J call TRBJ1-5, with D tentatively TRBD1 (6 bases). This CDR3 contains 15 residues. The V and J ends lost 5 bases and 3 bases respectively, with 14 bases between them. Germline V gives CDR1 MNHEY, CDR2 SMNVEV (reference sequence).

This sequence joins TRBV19 and TRBJ2-1, with 7 bases identical to TRBD1. The V gene end was trimmed by 6 bases and the J gene end by 5 bases; junction bases not matched to a gene: 13. Germline CDR1 reads LNHDA; CDR2 reads SQIVND (reference sequence). This CDR3 contains 16 residues. This CDR3 reads CASRTVGTALNNEQFF. CDR3 in DNA: TGTGCCAGTAGGACTGTCGGGACAGCGTTAAACAATGAGCAGTTCTTC.

The rearrangement links TRBV30 to TRBJ2-2; D gene uncertain. V gave up 2 bases and J gave up 6 bases, with 13 bases separating them. In germline, CDR1 is GTSNPN, CDR2 SVGIG (reference sequence). CDR3 length equals 14 residues. This chain's CDR3 is CAWSQQLVAGELFF. The CDR3 DNA sequence: TGTGCCTGGAGTCAACAGTTAGTAGCCGGGGAGCTGTTTTTT.

The count of this clone is one. CDR3 loop: CASSSRAATDEQYF. The DNA of the CDR3 is TGCGCCAGCAGCTCCCGGGCCGCAACCGACGAGCAGTACTTC. The chain carries TRBV5-1 and TRBJ2-7; no clear D. Per germline, CDR1 SGHRS and CDR2 YFSETQ. V was pared by 3 bases and J by 5 bases, with 15 bases between. The CDR3 runs to 14 residues.

This sequence joins TRBV4-2 and TRBJ2-3; D not certain. This CDR3 is built from 15 residues. V was clipped by 0 bases and J by 2 bases, with 9 bases between them. CDR1 is LGHNA, CDR2 YNFKEQ, per germline. This CDR3 is CASSQDRRLTDTQYF. The DNA for the CDR3 is TGTGCCAGCAGCCAAGATCGCAGGCTCACAGATACGCAGTATTTT.

This rearrangement joins TRBV9 to TRBJ1-2; tentative D call: TRBD1 (6 bases). Germline-derived CDR1 and CDR2 are SGDLS and YYNGEE. V lost 6 bases to trimming and J lost 8 bases, with 17 bases between them. CDR3 size: 13 residues. CDR3: CASTSGGWEGYTF. CDR3 bases: TGTGCCAGCACGAGCGGGGGCTGGGAAGGCTACACCTTC. Full variable domain (outside the CDR3, taken from reference TRBV9 and TRBJ1-2): DSGVTQTPKHLITATGQRVTLRCSPRSGDLSVYWYQQSLDQGLQFLIQYYNGEERAKGNILERFSAQQFPDLHSELNLSSLELGDSALYFCASTSGGWEGYTFGSGTRLTVV.

Here the CDR3 reads CASSQDRTATNEKLFF. In DNA, the CDR3 is TGCGCCAGCAGCCAAGATCGGACGGCAACTAATGAAAAACTGTTTTTT. The rearrangement links TRBV4-3 to TRBJ1-4; no reliable D call. The CDR3 runs 16 residues. Trimming took 0 bases from V and 0 from J, leaving 8 bases between them. The germline V gene encodes CDR1 LGHNA and CDR2 YSLEER.

CDR3 DNA sequence: TGTGCCAGCAGGGCCGGACAGGGGGTGGCGGATACGCAGTATTTT. Translated, it gives CASRAGQGVADTQYF. The J gene is TRBJ2-3, the V gene TRBV28; 10 bases map to TRBD1. There are 15 residues in the CDR3. Germline assignment: CDR1 MDHEN and CDR2 SYDVKM. The ends lost 6 bases at V and 6 bases at J; junction bases unmatched: 9.

This clone was picked up one time. This rearrangement joins TRBV3-1 (or the pseudogene TRBV3-2) to TRBJ2-3; tentative D call: TRBD1 (6 bases). Germline values: CDR1 LGHDT, CDR2 YNNKEL (reference sequence). Trimming cost V 4 bases and J 4 bases, with 24 bases left between them. This CDR3 has 18 amino acids. The CDR3 here is CASSPGVAREWGADTQYF. CDR3 DNA: TGTGCCAGCAGCCCAGGGGTAGCTCGGGAATGGGGCGCAGATACGCAGTATTTT.

V gene TRBV6-5 combines with J gene TRBJ1-4; TRBD1 might be the D (6 bases). CDR3 length equals 16 residues. V was cut by 0 bases and J by 8 bases, with 16 bases left in between. CDR1 is MNHEY and CDR2 is SVGAGI in the germline V gene. This CDR3 is CASSYSRGGSEEKLFF. CDR3 sequence (DNA): TGTGCCAGCAGTTACTCGCGAGGGGGATCAGAGGAAAAACTGTTTTTT.

CDR3 sequence: CASSYSRRPNTEAFF. The CDR3 nucleotides are TGTGCCAGCAGTTACTCGAGACGGCCGAACACTGAAGCTTTCTTT. The J gene is TRBJ1-1, the V gene TRBV6-2 or TRBV6-3; D gene ambiguous. The germline V gene has CDR1 MNHEY and CDR2 SVGEGT. Trimming pared 0 bases from V and 1 base from J, leaving 9 bases between. This CDR3 is 15 amino acids long.

The chain couples TRBV19 to TRBJ1-1, with a tentative D call TRBD1 (5 bases). CDR3 size: 12 residues. Germline CDR1 is LNHDA and CDR2 is SQIVND (reference sequence). Trimming removed 10 bases at V and 4 bases at J, with 13 bases between. Here the CDR3 reads CATSWGGTEAFF. DNA of the CDR3: TGTGCCACCTCATGGGGGGGCACTGAAGCTTTCTTT.

The chain links TRBV5-1 to TRBJ1-2; D uncertain. The CDR3 covers 13 residues. Looked up from germline, CDR1 is SGHRS and CDR2 is YFSETQ. Between the trimmed V and J ends, which lost 0 bases and 9 bases, there was a span of 12 bases. CDR3: CASSLGEGGSYTF. In DNA form, the CDR3 reads TGCGCCAGCAGCTTGGGAGAGGGAGGAAGCTACACCTTC.

The chain has TRBV6-6 and TRBJ1-5, with D unresolved. The CDR3 is made up of 12 amino acids. Germline CDR1 MNHNY, CDR2 SVGAGI (reference sequence). V lost 3 bases and J 5 bases, leaving 5 bases between the germline ends. The CDR3 region is CASSYVDQPQHF. The CDR3 DNA follows: TGTGCCAGCAGTTATGTAGATCAGCCCCAGCATTTT.

V is TRBV27 and J is TRBJ2-1; 10 nucleotides align to TRBD1. CDR3 length: 16 amino acids. V trimming: 2 bases; J trimming: 7 bases; junction bases outside the gene matches: 8. The germline CDR1 and CDR2 sequences are MNHEY and SMNVEV (reference sequence). The CDR3 region is CASSLQIGTGVNEQFF. The CDR3 DNA sequence: TGTGCCAGCAGTTTACAGATCGGGACAGGGGTGAATGAGCAGTTCTTC.

The rearrangement uses TRBV28 and TRBJ2-3; no definite D call. The CDR3 runs 15 residues. CDR1 is MDHEN, CDR2 SYDVKM, per germline. With 6 bases removed from V and 5 bases from J, the gap between germline ends came to 18 bases. The CDR3 loop reads CASRRGPLTRDTQYF. CDR3 coding DNA: TGTGCCAGCAGACGAGGACCCTTAACCAGAGATACGCAGTATTTT.

The sample holds one count of this clone. V is TRBV5-6 and J is TRBJ2-5, with 9 bases matching TRBD2. J gave up 4 bases and V 3 bases, and 7 bases lay outside the gene matches. In germline, CDR1 is SGHDT, CDR2 YYEEEE. The CDR3 runs to 15 residues. The DNA of the CDR3 is TGTGCCAGCAGCTCCTGGGGGACTAGCATAGAGACCCAGTACTTC. Residues: CASSSWGTSIETQYF.

The chain has TRBV2 and TRBJ2-3; D remains unclear. Germline V CDR1 and CDR2: SNHLY, FYNNEI. The CDR3 is 13 amino acids. Trimming removed 3 bases at V and 2 bases at J, with 6 bases between. The CDR3 DNA reads as TGTGCCAGCAGTGACGCCAACACAGATACGCAGTATTTT. Protein product: CASSDANTDTQYF.

This sequence joins TRBV28 and TRBJ1-2; no clear D. V shed 8 bases and J shed 4 bases, with 14 bases lying between them. The CDR3 covers 13 residues. CDR1 and CDR2 (germline): MDHEN, SYDVKM. The CDR3 here is CASGSSMIYGYTF. CDR3 DNA: TGTGCCAGCGGAAGCTCGATGATCTATGGCTACACCTTC.

V usage is TRBV30 and J usage is TRBJ2-1; 10 bases map to TRBD2. The CDR3 has 13 residues. Trimming removed 1 base from V and 16 bases from J; junction bases left unmatched: 10. CDR1 and CDR2 from the germline V gene are GTSNPN and SVGIG (reference sequence). CDR3 loop: CAWSATPSGRAFF. The CDR3 nucleotides are TGTGCCTGGAGTGCCACCCCCAGCGGGAGGGCCTTCTTC.

The rearrangement uses TRBV7-8 and TRBJ1-2, with D possibly TRBD1 on 5 matching bases. Between the trimmed V and J ends, which lost 6 bases and 3 bases, there was a span of 14 bases. The CDR3 runs 14 residues. The germline gives CDR1 SGHVS, CDR2 FQNEAQ. The chain's CDR3 is CASRAFGGDYGYTF. CDR3 DNA sequence: TGTGCCAGCAGGGCTTTCGGGGGAGACTATGGCTACACCTTC.

The genes are TRBV6-5 and TRBJ2-5; TRBD1 might be the D (5 bases). This CDR3 is built from 14 residues. V lost 2 bases and J lost 4, with 11 bases in between. Germline CDR1 is MNHEY and CDR2 is SVGAGI. CDR3 region: CASSYPSRGETQYF. In DNA, the CDR3 is TGTGCCAGCAGTTACCCTTCTAGGGGAGAGACCCAGTACTTC.

This chain links TRBV5-1 with TRBJ2-1; 10 nucleotides match TRBD1. The V gene end was trimmed by 3 bases and the J gene end by 7 bases; junction bases not matched to a gene: 4. Germline V gene lookup returns CDR1 SGHRS and CDR2 YFSETQ. CDR3 length: 14 amino acids. The CDR3 DNA sequence: TGCGCCAGCAGCTCCGGGACAGGGGTGAATGAGCAGTTCTTC. This encodes CASSSGTGVNEQFF. The variable domain in full, with the rest retrieved from reference TRBV5-1 and TRBJ2-1, is KAGVTQTPRYLIKTRGQQVTLSCSPISGHRSVSWYQQTPGQGLQFLFEYFSETQRNKGNFPGRFSGRQFSNSRSEMNVSTLELGDSALYLCASSSGTGVNEQFFGPGTRLTVL.